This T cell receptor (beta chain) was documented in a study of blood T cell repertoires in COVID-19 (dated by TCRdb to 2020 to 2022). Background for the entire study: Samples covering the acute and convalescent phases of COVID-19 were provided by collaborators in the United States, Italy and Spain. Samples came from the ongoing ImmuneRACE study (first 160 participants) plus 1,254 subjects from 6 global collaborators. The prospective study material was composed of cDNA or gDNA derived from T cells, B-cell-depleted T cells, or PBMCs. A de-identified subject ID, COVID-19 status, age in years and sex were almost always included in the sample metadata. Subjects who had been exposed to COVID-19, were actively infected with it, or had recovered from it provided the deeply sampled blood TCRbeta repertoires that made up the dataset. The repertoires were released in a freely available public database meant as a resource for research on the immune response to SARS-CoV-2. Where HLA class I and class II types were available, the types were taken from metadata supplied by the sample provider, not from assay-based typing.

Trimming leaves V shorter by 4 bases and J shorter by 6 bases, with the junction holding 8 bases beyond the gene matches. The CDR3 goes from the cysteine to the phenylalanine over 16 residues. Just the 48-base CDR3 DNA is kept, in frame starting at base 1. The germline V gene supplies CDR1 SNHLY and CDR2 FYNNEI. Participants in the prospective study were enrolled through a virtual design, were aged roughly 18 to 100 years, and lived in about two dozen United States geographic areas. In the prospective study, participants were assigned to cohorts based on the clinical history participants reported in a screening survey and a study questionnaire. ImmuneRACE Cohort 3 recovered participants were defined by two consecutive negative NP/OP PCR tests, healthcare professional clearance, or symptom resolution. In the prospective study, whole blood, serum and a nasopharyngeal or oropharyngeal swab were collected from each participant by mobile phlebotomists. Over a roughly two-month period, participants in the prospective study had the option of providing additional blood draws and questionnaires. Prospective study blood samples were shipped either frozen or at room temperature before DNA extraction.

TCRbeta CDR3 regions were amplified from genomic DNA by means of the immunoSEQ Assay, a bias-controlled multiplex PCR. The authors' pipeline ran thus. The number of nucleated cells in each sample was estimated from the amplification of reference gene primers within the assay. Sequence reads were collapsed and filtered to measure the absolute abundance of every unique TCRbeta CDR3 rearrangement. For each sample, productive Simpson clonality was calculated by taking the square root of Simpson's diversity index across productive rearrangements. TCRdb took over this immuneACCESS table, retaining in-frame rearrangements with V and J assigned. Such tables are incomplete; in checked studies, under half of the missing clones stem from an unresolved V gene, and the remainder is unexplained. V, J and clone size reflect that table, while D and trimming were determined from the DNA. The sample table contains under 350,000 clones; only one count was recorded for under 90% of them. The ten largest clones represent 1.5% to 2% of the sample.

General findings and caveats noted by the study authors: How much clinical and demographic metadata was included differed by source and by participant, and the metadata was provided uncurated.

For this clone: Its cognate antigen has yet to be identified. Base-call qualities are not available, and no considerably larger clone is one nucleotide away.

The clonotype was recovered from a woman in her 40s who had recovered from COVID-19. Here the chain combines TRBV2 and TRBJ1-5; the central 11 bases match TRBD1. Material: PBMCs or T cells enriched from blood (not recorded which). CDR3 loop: CASSARTGGAFQPQHF. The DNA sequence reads TGTGCCAGCAGTGCAAGGACAGGGGGCGCATTTCAGCCCCAGCATTTT.